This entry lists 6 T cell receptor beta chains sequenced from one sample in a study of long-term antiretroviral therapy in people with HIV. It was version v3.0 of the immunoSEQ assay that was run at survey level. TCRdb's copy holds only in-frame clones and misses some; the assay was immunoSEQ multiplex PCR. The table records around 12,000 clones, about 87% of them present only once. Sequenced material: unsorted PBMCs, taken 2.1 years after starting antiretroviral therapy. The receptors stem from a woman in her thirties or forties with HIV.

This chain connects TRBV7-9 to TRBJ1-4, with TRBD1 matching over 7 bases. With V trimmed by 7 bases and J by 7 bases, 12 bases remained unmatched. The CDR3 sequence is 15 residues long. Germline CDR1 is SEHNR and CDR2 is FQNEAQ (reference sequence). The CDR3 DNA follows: TGTGCCAGCACCCTTACAGGGGCGGGAAGTGAAAAACTGTTTTTT. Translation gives CASTLTGAGSEKLFF.

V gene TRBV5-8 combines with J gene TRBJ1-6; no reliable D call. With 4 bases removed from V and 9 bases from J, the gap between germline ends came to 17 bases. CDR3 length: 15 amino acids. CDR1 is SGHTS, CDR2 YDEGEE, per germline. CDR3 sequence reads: CASSPTDAIRSPLHF. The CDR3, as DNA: TGTGCCAGCAGCCCCACGGACGCGATTCGTTCACCCCTCCACTTT.

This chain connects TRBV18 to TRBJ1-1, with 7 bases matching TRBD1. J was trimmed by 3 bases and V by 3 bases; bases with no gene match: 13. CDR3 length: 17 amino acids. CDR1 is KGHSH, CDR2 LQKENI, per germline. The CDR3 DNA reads TGTGCCAGCTCACCGAGGGGAGAGACAGGGAGGGACACTGAAGCTTTCTTT. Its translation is CASSPRGETGRDTEAFF.

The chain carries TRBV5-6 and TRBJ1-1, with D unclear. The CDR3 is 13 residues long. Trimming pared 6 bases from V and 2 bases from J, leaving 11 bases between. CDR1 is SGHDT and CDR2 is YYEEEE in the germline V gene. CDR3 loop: CASTRESNTEAFF. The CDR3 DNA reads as TGTGCCAGCACCCGTGAGAGCAACACTGAAGCTTTCTTT.

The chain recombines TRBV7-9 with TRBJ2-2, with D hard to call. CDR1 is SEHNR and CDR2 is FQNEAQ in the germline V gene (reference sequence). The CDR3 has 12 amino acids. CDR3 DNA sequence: TGTTCTCCGATCGCGAACACCGGGGAGCTGTTTTTT. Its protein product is CSPIANTGELFF.

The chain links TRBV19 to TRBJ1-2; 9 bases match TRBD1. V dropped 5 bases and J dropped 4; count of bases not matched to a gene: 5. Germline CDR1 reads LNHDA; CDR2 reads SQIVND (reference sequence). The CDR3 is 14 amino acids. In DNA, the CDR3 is TGTGCCAGTAGTTTGGGACAGGGAGTCTATGGCTACACCTTC. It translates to CASSLGQGVYGYTF.